The rows below give T cell receptor beta chains drawn from one sample of a study of blood T cell repertoires in COVID-19. The table came from immunoSEQ multiplex PCR; TCRdb's copy has only in-frame clones and leaves some out. There are 100,000 or so clones in the sample; over 80% occur only once, and around 3.9% lies in the top ten. Sequencing was carried out using peripheral blood. These receptors all come from a woman aged 45-65 years in a cohort sampled during active COVID-19. The CDR3 runs from the conserved cysteine through the conserved F or W. The D gene is left open where the match is weak. The size of a clone is reported for some rows only, either as once, few or many, or as a class for expanded clones.

. | TRBJ2-2 | TRBD1 | TRBV7-7 | TGTGCTAGCAGCTTAGCCCGGACAGGGAGGAGCAACACCGGGGAGCTGTTTTTT | CASSLARTGRSNTGELFF
few | TRBJ1-5 | . | TRBV6-1 | TGTGCCAGCAGTGAAGGGCCTCAGCCCCAGCATTTT | CASSEGPQPQHF
. | TRBJ2-7 | . | TRBV7-8 | TGTGCCAGCAGCTTAGTAAACAGGAACTCCGAGCAGTACTTC | CASSLVNRNSEQYF
. | TRBJ1-2 | TRBD1 | TRBV12-3/TRBV12-4 | TGTGCCAGCAGTCGACAGGGTAACTATGGCTACACCTTC | CASSRQGNYGYTF
. | TRBJ1-4 | TRBD1 | TRBV25-1 | TGTGCCAGCGCCTCACCGGGACAGGTTTATGAAAAACTGTTTTTT | CASASPGQVYEKLFF
. | TRBJ2-1 | . | TRBV29-1 | TGCAGCGTTCTCAGACTAGAAGAAAACAATGAGCAGTTCTTC | CSVLRLEENNEQFF
. | TRBJ2-1 | . | TRBV6-5 | TGTGCCAGCAGTCCTCAGCAGGGTGTGGACAATGAGCAGTTCTTC | CASSPQQGVDNEQFF
few | TRBJ1-1 | . | TRBV28 | TGTGCCAGCATCCCTTATTGGGGGCCGTCATACGGATTGGGGACTGAAGCTTTCTTT | CASIPYWGPSYGLGTEAFF
once | TRBJ2-7 | . | TRBV18 | TGTGCCAGCTCACCAGCTAGTAAGTACGAGCAGTACTTC | CASSPASKYEQYF
. | TRBJ1-5 | . | TRBV7-2 | TGTGCCAGCAGCCTTCGGGGGGGAGGGCAGCCCCAGCATTTT | CASSLRGGGQPQHF
. | TRBJ1-4 | . | TRBV6-6 | TGTGCCAGCAGCCGGAGGGAGGGTGAAAAACTGTTTTTT | CASSRREGEKLFF
once | TRBJ2-5 | . | TRBV7-6 | TGTGCCAGCAGCTTAAATGGAGGGTTCATCGGAGAGACCCAGTACTTC | CASSLNGGFIGETQYF
. | TRBJ2-1 | TRBD2 | TRBV14 | TGTGCCAGCAGCCAAGAACTAGCGGCGAACTACAATGAGCAGTTCTTC | CASSQELAANYNEQFF
. | TRBJ2-3 | TRBD2 | TRBV5-1 | TGCGCCAGCCAGTACCGGACTAGCGGGGCGGGCCCGCAGTATTTT | CASQYRTSGAGPQYF
. | TRBJ2-7 | TRBD2 | TRBV28 | TGTGCCAGCAGGAATACCCCCGGGACTAGCGGGAGGACCTACGAGCAGTACTTC | CASRNTPGTSGRTYEQYF
once | TRBJ2-6 | . | TRBV21-1 | TGTGCCAGCAGCGGGACTAACCAGGGCACAGCCCGAAACTCTGGGGCCAACGTCCTGACTTTC | CASSGTNQGTARNSGANVLTF
once | TRBJ2-1 | TRBD2 | TRBV7-2 | TGTGCCACTAGCGGGAGTTCGTACAATGAGCAGTTCTTC | CATSGSSYNEQFF
. | TRBJ2-1 | . | TRBV5-1 | TGCGCCAGCAGCTCCCTCCCGGGACAAAACAATGAGCAGTTCTTC | CASSSLPGQNNEQFF
. | TRBJ2-6 | . | TRBV15 | TGTGCCACCAGCAGAGATAGGAGTGGGGCCAACGTCCTGACTTTC | CATSRDRSGANVLTF
. | TRBJ2-7 | . | TRBV2 | TGTGCCAGCAGGAGCTTAGCCTACGAGCAGTACTTC | CASRSLAYEQYF
few | TRBJ2-7 | TRBD1 | TRBV2 | TGTGCCAGCAAAGGGGACAGCGAGCAGTACTTC | CASKGDSEQYF
. | TRBJ1-2 | . | TRBV14 | TGTGCCAGCAGCCCCCGGGTACTAGGAGCGGGCTACACCTTC | CASSPRVLGAGYTF
. | TRBJ1-2 | . | TRBV10-3 | TGTGCCATCAGTGAGGGGGCAGTTTTCGATGGCTACACCTTC | CAISEGAVFDGYTF
. | TRBJ2-3 | TRBD2 | TRBV9 | TGTGCCAGCAGCCCAGCGGGGGGGCGGGCAGATACGCAGTATTTT | CASSPAGGRADTQYF
. | TRBJ2-1 | TRBD2 | TRBV4-1 | TGCGCCAGCAGCCCCGGACTAGCGGGCCTTGGTTACAATGAGCAGTTCTTC | CASSPGLAGLGYNEQFF
. | TRBJ2-2 | . | TRBV11-2 | TGTGCCAGCAGCTTAGTAGGGAGGAACACCGGGGAGCTGTTTTTT | CASSLVGRNTGELFF
. | TRBJ1-5 | . | TRBV18 | TGTGCCAGCTCACCATCGGTGATTCAGCCCCAGCATTTT | CASSPSVIQPQHF
once | TRBJ2-7 | . | TRBV27 | TGTGCCGCCCCCCGAGGGCCGTACGAGCAGTACTTC | CAAPRGPYEQYF
once | TRBJ1-2 | TRBD1 | TRBV19 | TGTGCCAGTACGGACAGGGGGCTCTGGGGCTACACCTTC | CASTDRGLWGYTF
. | TRBJ1-5 | . | TRBV5-5 | TGTGCCAGCAGCTTGTATCAGTATCACCACACAGATCAGCCCCAGCATTTT | CASSLYQYHHTDQPQHF
few | TRBJ2-7 | TRBD2 | TRBV25-1 | TGTGCCAGCAGTGAGACTAGCGGGAGTCAATGGCAGTACTTC | CASSETSGSQWQYF
. | TRBJ2-1 | TRBD2 | TRBV7-6 | TGTGCCAGCAGCTTCTTAGCGGGAGTCCGGAATGAGCAGTTCTTC | CASSFLAGVRNEQFF
few | TRBJ1-1 | TRBD1 | TRBV4-1 | TGCGCCAGCAGTCGAAGGGACAGTTCGAACACTGAAGCTTTCTTT | CASSRRDSSNTEAFF
. | TRBJ2-3 | TRBD2 | TRBV4-2 | TGTGCCAGCAGCCAAGCTAGCGGGGGGAGCACAGATACGCAGTATTTT | CASSQASGGSTDTQYF
. | TRBJ2-3 | . | TRBV7-3 | TGTGCCAGCAGCTCCCCTCCGGGATCCCATGATGTAACGCAGTATTTT | CASSSPPGSHDVTQYF
. | TRBJ2-3 | . | TRBV11-2 | TGTGCCAGCAGCTTAGTAAGCGGCACAGATACGCAGTATTTT | CASSLVSGTDTQYF
. | TRBJ2-5 | . | TRBV19 | TGTGCCAGTAGCGGGAGCGATTATGAGACCCAGTACTTC | CASSGSDYETQYF
. | TRBJ1-1 | . | TRBV5-1 | TGCGCCAGCAGCCCCCGACAGGCCGACCGGGGCACTGAAGCTTTCTTT | CASSPRQADRGTEAFF
few | TRBJ2-1 | . | TRBV5-1 | TGCGCCAGCGGACAAGACAATGAGCAGTTCTTC | CASGQDNEQFF
. | TRBJ2-1 | TRBD2 | TRBV27 | TGTGCCAGCAGTTCGGGAGGCTCCTACAATGAGCAGTTCTTC | CASSSGGSYNEQFF
. | TRBJ1-5 | . | TRBV19 | TGTGCCAGTAGGGGAGGACAATATAGCAATCAGCCCCAGCATTTT | CASRGGQYSNQPQHF
. | TRBJ2-3 | TRBD2 | TRBV29-1 | TGCAGCGTTTCTTTAGCGGGTCCGGCAGATACGCAGTATTTT | CSVSLAGPADTQYF
few | TRBJ2-5 | . | TRBV10-2 | . | CASSTSGLEGETQYF
. | TRBJ2-2 | TRBD2 | TRBV5-1 | TGCGCCAGCAGCTCTACTAGCGGGAGTTCCGGGGAGCTGTTTTTT | CASSSTSGSSGELFF
. | TRBJ2-5 | . | TRBV6-5 | TGTGCCAGTTCCCGGGATGCGGGCATCAAGACCCAGTACTTC | CASSRDAGIKTQYF
few | TRBJ2-7 | . | TRBV5-6 | TGTGCCAGCAGCTTGGCGGGGTACTACGAGCAGTACTTC | CASSLAGYYEQYF
. | TRBJ2-6 | TRBD2 | TRBV7-3 | TGTGCCAGCAGCTTAACGGCCAGCGGGAGGACTGGGGCCAACGTCCTGACTTTC | CASSLTASGRTGANVLTF